A single sample is the source of the 22 T cell receptor beta chains below, sequenced in a study of blood T cells in healthy people across ages. Then a second PCR, running about 7 to 11 cycles, was carried out with a sample-barcoded 5' primer and a J-beta primer mix. One entry per CDR3 protein results from TCRdb running MiXCR on the 5' RACE reads. This table has 1.5 million to 2 million distinct CDR3 sequences, approximately 28% appearing once. Sequenced: blood. All receptors derive from a woman aged 30 to 39 in good health.

This clonotype was counted a single time. The rearrangement links TRBV20-1 to TRBJ2-1; 8 positions match TRBD1. Germline V gene sequence: CDR1 DFQATT, CDR2 SNEGSKA (reference sequence). The CDR3 is 14 residues long. V trimming: 3 bases; J trimming: 7 bases; junction bases outside the gene matches: 8. The CDR3 bases are TGCAGTGCTAGTTCAGACAGGGGCATAAATGAGCAGTTCTTC. Protein: CSASSDRGINEQFF.

The count of this clonotype is one. A much larger clone lies a single base off, so this may be a read error. The V and J genes are TRBV5-5 and TRBJ2-5; 9 positions match TRBD1. The J call could be wrong; TRBJ2-7 is a better fit for the DNA end. Germline V gene lookup returns CDR1 SGHKS and CDR2 YYEKEE (reference sequence). The length of the CDR3 is 16 residues. DNA for the CDR3: TGTGCCAGCAGCATACCCCGGGACAGGGCCTCCTGCGAGCAGTACTTC. Protein sequence: CASSIPRDRASCEQYF.

This clonotype was seen a handful of times. A much larger clone sits a single nucleotide away, making a read error possible. The chain uses TRBV7-2 and TRBJ2-2; no definite D call. This CDR3 is 12 amino acids long. Germline loops: CDR1 SGHTA, CDR2 FQGNSA. As DNA, the CDR3 is TGTGCCAGCAGCTTAGACACCCGGGAGCTGTTTTTT. It encodes CASSLDTRELFF.

The V gene is TRBV27, the J gene TRBJ2-3; 13 bases are shared with TRBD2. Germline lookup yields CDR1 MNHEY and CDR2 SMNVEV (reference sequence). Losses at the gene ends were 4 bases for V and 8 bases for J; bases not matched to a gene: 9. The CDR3 consists of 16 residues. For the CDR3, the DNA is TGTGCCAGCAGTTCGGGACTAGCGGGGACTCTTGGTACGCAGTATTTT. The encoded protein is CASSSGLAGTLGTQYF.

At least ten counts were recorded for this clonotype. The DNA for the CDR3 is TGTGCCAGCAGCCACGGGACTACAGACTACGAGCAGTACTTC. As protein: CASSHGTTDYEQYF. V and J are TRBV5-5 and TRBJ2-7; 7 bases are a match to TRBD2. The CDR3 totals 14 residues. Per the germline V gene, CDR1 is SGHKS and CDR2 is YYEKEE (reference sequence). V was pared by 4 bases and J by 3 bases, with 7 bases of the junction left unmatched.

This clonotype was seen a few times. The chain uses TRBV20-1 and TRBJ1-6, with a tentative D call TRBD1 (5 bases). Looked up from germline, CDR1 is DFQATT and CDR2 is SNEGSKA (reference sequence). This CDR3 has 15 amino acids. The V end was cut by 2 bases, the J end by 6 bases, with 14 bases between. The CDR3 spells CSARTTGTGNSPLHF. The CDR3 coding sequence is TGCAGTGCTAGAACCACCGGGACGGGTAATTCACCCCTCCACTTT.

This clonotype was picked up a small number of times. V gene TRBV18 combines with J gene TRBJ2-1; unclear D gene. Trimming pared 3 bases from V and 6 bases from J, leaving 9 bases between. Germline lookup yields CDR1 KGHSH and CDR2 LQKENI. The CDR3 consists of 13 residues. CDR3 region: CASSPARVNEQFF. In nucleotides, the CDR3 is TGTGCCAGCTCACCCGCCCGGGTCAATGAGCAGTTCTTC.

This clonotype was seen ten or more times. This chain joins TRBV5-1 and TRBJ1-5; D is possibly TRBD1 (6 bases). CDR1 SGHRS and CDR2 YFSETQ come from the germline V gene. Trimming stripped 4 bases from V and 1 base from J, with 12 bases between. The CDR3 spans 15 residues. CDR3 in DNA: TGCGCCAGCAGCCCCACAGGGTTCAGCAATCAGCCCCAGCATTTT. Translation gives CASSPTGFSNQPQHF.

This clonotype was seen a handful of times. The genes are TRBV2 and TRBJ2-7; D is unclear. The V end was cut by 11 bases, the J end by 6 bases, with 14 bases between. Germline V CDR1 and CDR2: SNHLY, FYNNEI. This CDR3 spans 11 amino acids. This CDR3 is CAQSRPGEQYF. Here the CDR3 DNA reads TGTGCCCAGAGCCGGCCGGGCGAGCAGTACTTC.

This clonotype was detected a few times. This sequence joins TRBV18 and TRBJ1-4; D unresolved. Germline loops: CDR1 KGHSH, CDR2 LQKENI. Trimming pared 4 bases from V and 7 bases from J, leaving 16 bases between. CDR3 length: 15 residues. The CDR3: CASSLTWGMSEKLFF. Here the CDR3 DNA reads TGTGCCAGCTCACTGACGTGGGGTATGAGTGAAAAACTGTTTTTT. The variable domain in full, with the rest retrieved from reference TRBV18 and TRBJ1-4, is NAGVMQNPRHLVRRRGQEARLRCSPMKGHSHVYWYRQLPEEGLKFMVYLQKENIIDESGMPKERFSAEFPKEGPSILRIQQVVRGDSAAYFCASSLTWGMSEKLFFGSGTQLSVL.

This clonotype was found many times. The chain employs TRBV4-1 and TRBJ2-5; TRBD2 aligns across 7 bases. The CDR3 consists of 15 residues. Looked up from germline, CDR1 is MGHRA and CDR2 is YSYEKL. The V segment lost 0 bases and the J segment 5 bases; nucleotides outside the gene matches: 6. The CDR3, as DNA: TGCGCCAGCAGCCAAGATCGCGGGAGATTGGAGACCCAGTACTTC. Translated: CASSQDRGRLETQYF.

This clonotype was picked up a small number of times. The genes are TRBV6-5 and TRBJ1-5; 10 nucleotides line up with TRBD1. The CDR3 loop spans 19 amino acids. After removal of 2 bases from V and 11 bases from J, the junction contained 21 bases not matched to a gene. Germline CDR1 and CDR2: MNHEY and SVGAGI. CDR3 sequence reads: CASSYVVTNRDRGLSAQHF. The CDR3, as DNA: TGTGCCAGCAGTTACGTGGTTACCAATCGGGACAGGGGCCTTTCAGCCCAGCATTTT.

This clonotype was seen a handful of times. The chain employs TRBV18 and TRBJ1-1; TRBD1 agrees at 10 bases. This CDR3 has 18 residues. Per germline, CDR1 KGHSH and CDR2 LQKENI. J gave up 0 bases and V 3 bases, and 10 bases lay outside the gene matches. CDR3 sequence: CASSPTTGGFMVNTEAFF. CDR3 bases: TGTGCCAGCTCACCGACGACAGGGGGCTTCATGGTGAACACTGAAGCTTTCTTT.

This clonotype has a handful of counts. The V and J genes are TRBV9 and TRBJ2-4, with 11 bases aligning to TRBD2. This CDR3 is built from 14 residues. Per the germline V gene, CDR1 is SGDLS and CDR2 is YYNGEE. V lost 0 bases to trimming and J lost 13 bases; unmatched junction nucleotides: 6. In nucleotides, the CDR3 is TGTGCCAGCAGCGTAGATAGCGGGGGGGGAGAGCAGTACTTC. Its protein is CASSVDSGGGEQYF. Complete variable domain (other parts from reference TRBV9 and TRBJ2-4): DSGVTQTPKHLITATGQRVTLRCSPRSGDLSVYWYQQSLDQGLQFLIQYYNGEERAKGNILERFSAQQFPDLHSELNLSSLELGDSALYFCASSVDSGGGEQYFGAGTRLSVL.

At least ten counts were recorded for this clonotype. This sequence joins TRBV7-2 and TRBJ2-3; TRBD2 aligns across 11 bases. Germline V gene data show CDR1 as SGHTA and CDR2 as FQGNSA. CDR3 length: 16 amino acids. The V and J ends lost 6 bases and 0 bases, in that order; junction bases with no gene match: 5. CDR3 in amino acids: CASSPRLAGSTDTQYF. The CDR3 DNA follows: TGTGCCAGCAGTCCCCGACTAGCGGGGAGCACAGATACGCAGTATTTT.

Many counts were recorded for this clonotype. The genes are TRBV20-1 and TRBJ2-7, with a possible D match to TRBD2 (6 bases). The ends were cut back, 4 bases at V and 5 bases at J, with 21 bases in the middle. The CDR3 covers 15 residues. CDR1 and CDR2 from the germline V gene are DFQATT and SNEGSKA (reference sequence). The CDR3 DNA follows: TGCAGTGCTACCCCCGGGGGACTGGGGTGGAACGAGCAGTACTTC. It specifies CSATPGGLGWNEQYF.

For this clonotype: Germline is not matched at one junction end, which may reflect a read error. The gene calls are TRBV5-1 and TRBJ1-1, with D tentatively TRBD1 (6 bases). This CDR3 has 16 amino acids. Germline CDR1 reads SGHRS; CDR2 reads YFSETQ. The CDR3 reads CASSSPSTGVNTEAFF. In DNA, the CDR3 is TGCGCCAGCAGCTCCCCCTCGACAGGAGTCAACACTGAGGCTTTCTTT.

This clonotype was observed many times. The rearrangement joins TRBV6-5 to TRBJ1-2; D perhaps matches TRBD1 (6 bases). Germline assignment: CDR1 MNHEY and CDR2 SVGAGI. The CDR3 is made up of 15 amino acids. The V end lost 6 bases, the J end lost 1 base, and 15 bases lay between the germline ends. The CDR3 DNA reads TGTGCCAGCAGCCGGACAGACCGCAGTAACTATGGCTACACCTTC. Translation: CASSRTDRSNYGYTF.

V and J are TRBV20-1 and TRBJ2-1; TRBD2 matches at 8 bases. Germline values: CDR1 DFQATT, CDR2 SNEGSKA (reference sequence). V lost 1 base, J lost 7 bases, and 9 bases stayed unmatched. This CDR3 comprises 15 residues. The DNA of the CDR3 is TGCAGTGCTAGAGGGACCGGGACTAGGAGTAATGAGCAGTTCTTC. This sequence encodes CSARGTGTRSNEQFF.

Points on this clonotype: The germline gene is not matched at one end of the junction; a read error may be the cause. The CDR3 here is CASIGMTAGNELFF. For the CDR3, the DNA is TGTGCCAGTATCGGGATGACAGCGGGCAATGAGCTGTTCTTC. The chain recombines TRBV12-3 or TRBV12-4 with TRBJ2-1; D is perhaps TRBD2 (6 bases). The CDR3 spans 14 residues.

This clonotype showed up just a few times. The chain links TRBV2 to TRBJ2-5, with no clear D. Between the trimmed V and J ends, which lost 9 bases and 2 bases, there was a span of 13 bases. CDR3 size: 13 residues. Germline V gene sequence: CDR1 SNHLY, CDR2 FYNNEI. DNA for the CDR3: TGTGCCAGTGTGACGGAACAACAAGAGACCCAGTACTTC. Its translation: CASVTEQQETQYF.

This clonotype was recorded a few times. V is TRBV12-3 or TRBV12-4 and J is TRBJ2-1, with 7 nucleotides matching TRBD1. The CDR3 runs to 15 residues. J was trimmed by 4 bases and V by 5 bases; bases with no gene match: 8. The CDR3 region is CASSRTGTAYNEQFF. For the CDR3, the DNA is TGTGCCAGCAGTAGAACCGGGACAGCTTACAATGAGCAGTTCTTC.